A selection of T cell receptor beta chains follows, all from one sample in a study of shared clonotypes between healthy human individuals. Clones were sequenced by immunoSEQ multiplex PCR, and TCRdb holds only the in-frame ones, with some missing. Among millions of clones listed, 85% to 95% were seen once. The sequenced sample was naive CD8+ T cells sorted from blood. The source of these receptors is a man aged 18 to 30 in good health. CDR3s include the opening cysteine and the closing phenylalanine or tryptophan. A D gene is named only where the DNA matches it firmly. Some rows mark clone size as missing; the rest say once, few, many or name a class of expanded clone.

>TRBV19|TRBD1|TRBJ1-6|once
TGTGCCAGTAGTATAGTTCCGACAGGGGTCAATTCACCCCTCCACTTT
CASSIVPTGVNSPLHF
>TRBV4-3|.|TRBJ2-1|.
TGCGCCAGCAGCCTTGGGGACGGCAATGAGCAGTTCTTC
CASSLGDGNEQFF
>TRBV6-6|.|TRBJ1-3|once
TGTGCCAGCAGTTTAAGGGGCCTTAGCTCTGGAAACACCATATATTTT
CASSLRGLSSGNTIYF
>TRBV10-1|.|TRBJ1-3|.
TGCGCCAGCAGTGACTCAGGAAACACCATATATTTT
CASSDSGNTIYF
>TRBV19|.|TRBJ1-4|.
TGTGCCACCAGCGGAGAGGGGATTGGCACTAATGAAAAACTGTTTTTT
CATSGEGIGTNEKLFF
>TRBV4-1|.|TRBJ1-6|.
TGCGCCAGCAGCCCCCCAGGGCTAGAATCACCCCTCCACTTT
CASSPPGLESPLHF
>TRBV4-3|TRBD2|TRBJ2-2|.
TGCGCCAGCAGCCCAATACTAGCGGGAGATGGTAGAACCGGGGAGCTGTTTTTT
CASSPILAGDGRTGELFF
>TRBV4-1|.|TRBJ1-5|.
TGCGCCAGCAGCCAAGTTACGGGTCCCCAGCCCCAGCATTTT
CASSQVTGPQPQHF
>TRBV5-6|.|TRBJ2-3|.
TGTGCCACCCTACCACAGGGCGGTAGCACAGATACGCAGTATTTT
CATLPQGGSTDTQYF
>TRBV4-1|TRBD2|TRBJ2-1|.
TGCGCCAGCAGCCAAAGACTTAGCGGGAGTCAGAATGAGCAGTTCTTC
CASSQRLSGSQNEQFF
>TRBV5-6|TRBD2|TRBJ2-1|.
TGTGCCAGCGCTAGCGGGGCGTACAATGAGCAGTTCTTC
CASASGAYNEQFF
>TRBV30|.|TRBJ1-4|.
TGTGCCTGGAGTGTACTGTCAGCCAAGCATGAAAAACTGTTTTTT
CAWSVLSAKHEKLFF
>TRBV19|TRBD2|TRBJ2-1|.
TGTGCCAGTAGTATAGGGGAGGGTGAGCAGTTCTTC
CASSIGEGEQFF
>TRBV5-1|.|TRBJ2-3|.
TGCGCCAGCAGCTTGGACCTAGCAAGCACAGATACGCAGTATTTT
CASSLDLASTDTQYF
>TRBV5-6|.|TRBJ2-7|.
TGTGCCAGCAGCTTGGCGGTCAGAGTGGAGCAGTACTTC
CASSLAVRVEQYF
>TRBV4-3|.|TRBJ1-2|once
TGCGCCAGCAGCCAAGATTACCCAGAGACGGGCTACACCTTC
CASSQDYPETGYTF
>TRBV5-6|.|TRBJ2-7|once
TGTGCCAGCAGCTTGGCGGCGCTCGGCTCCTACGAGCAGTACTTC
CASSLAALGSYEQYF
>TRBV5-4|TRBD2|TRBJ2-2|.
TGTGCCAGCAGCAAGGGACTAACCGGGGAGCTGTTTTTT
CASSKGLTGELFF
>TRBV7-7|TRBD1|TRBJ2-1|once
TGTGCTAGCAGCTTAGTTCCCCAGGGGGCCTACAATGAGCAGTTCTTC
CASSLVPQGAYNEQFF
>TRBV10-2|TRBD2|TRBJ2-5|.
TGCGCCAGCGCTGGGGAGGGACTGGGAGAGACCCAGTACTTC
CASAGEGLGETQYF
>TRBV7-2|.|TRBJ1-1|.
TGTGCCAGCAGCTTAGGTTACTGGGTGAACACTGAAGCTTTCTTT
CASSLGYWVNTEAFF
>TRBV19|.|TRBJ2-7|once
TGTGCGAGTAGTGAGGGTGTAGCCTTCTACGAGCAGTACTTC
CASSEGVAFYEQYF
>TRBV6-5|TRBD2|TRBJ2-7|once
TGTGCCAGCAGCCCAACCCCACTAGCGGCCTACGAGCAGTACTTC
CASSPTPLAAYEQYF
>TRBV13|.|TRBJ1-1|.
TGTGCCAGCAGCGACGGGACGGTGAACACTGAAGCTTTCTTT
CASSDGTVNTEAFF
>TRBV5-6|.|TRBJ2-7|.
TGTGCCAGCAGCGAAAGTTGGAGCTACGAGCAGTACTTC
CASSESWSYEQYF
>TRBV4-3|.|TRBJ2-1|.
TGCGCCAGCAGCCAAGATTTGGGGCAGTACAATGAGCAGTTCTTC
CASSQDLGQYNEQFF
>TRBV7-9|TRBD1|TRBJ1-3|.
TGTGCCAGCAGCCCAGGGGGCGAGTCTGGAAACACCATATATTTT
CASSPGGESGNTIYF
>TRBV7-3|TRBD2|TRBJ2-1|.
TGTGCCAGCAGCCCACTAGCGGCCCTGTTCAATGAGCAGTTCTTC
CASSPLAALFNEQFF
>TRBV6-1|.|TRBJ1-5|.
TGTGCCAGCAGTGAATGGGTGCAGCCCCAGCATTTT
CASSEWVQPQHF